This TCR beta chain appears in the sequencing data of a study of blood T cells in healthy people across ages. Primed by a sample-barcoded 5' primer and a J-beta primer mix, a second PCR proceeded for about 6 to 11 cycles. Every cDNA molecule bore a tag from a template-switch adaptor containing 12 random nucleotides. Each CDR3 protein is one row after TCRdb ran MiXCR on the 5' RACE reads. The table has some 1.4 million distinct CDR3 sequences, roughly 45% seen once; the top ten hold approximately 7.9%. Losses at the gene ends were 3 bases for V and 8 bases for J; bases not matched to a gene: 7. The CDR3 has 15 amino acids. Germline V gives CDR1 MNHEY, CDR2 SMNVEV (reference sequence).

This receptor was obtained from a woman between 18 and 30 years old in good health. The sequencing input was blood. The chain is built from TRBV27 and TRBJ2-1, with 10 bases matching TRBD2. Here the CDR3 reads CASSLLSGGGDEQFF. The CDR3 nucleotides read TGTGCCAGCAGTTTGTTAAGCGGGGGGGGAGATGAGCAGTTCTTC.